One sample yielded the 9 T cell receptor beta chains listed below, sequenced in a study of blood T cells in healthy people across ages. It was with a sample-barcoded 5' primer and a J-beta primer mix that a second PCR of roughly 7 to 12 cycles was run. TCRdb redid the calling of the 5' RACE reads with MiXCR, one entry per CDR3 protein. The data show fewer than 2,000,000 distinct CDR3 sequences, about 35% seen once. The sample comprised blood. Receptor source: a woman aged 25-40 years in good health.

This clonotype occurred a few times. The J gene is TRBJ1-2, the V gene TRBV3-1; D not resolved. The CDR3 contains 16 residues. Germline values: CDR1 LGHDT, CDR2 YNNKEL (reference sequence). Trimming shortened V by 1 base and J by 0 bases, and 12 bases separated the two germline ends. The CDR3 sequence is CASSQVVEETNYGYTF. For the CDR3, the DNA is TGTGCCAGCAGCCAAGTAGTAGAGGAAACTAACTATGGCTACACCTTC.

The chain carries TRBV7-9 and TRBJ2-1; D unclear. The V gene lost 4 bases and the J gene lost 0 bases, with 7 bases spanning the gap. This CDR3 comprises 14 residues. Looked up from germline, CDR1 is SEHNR and CDR2 is FQNEAQ (reference sequence). CDR3 region: CASSSFSSYNEQFF. In DNA, the CDR3 is TGTGCCAGCAGCTCGTTTAGCTCCTACAATGAGCAGTTCTTC.

This clonotype was seen a handful of times. The chain is built from TRBV20-1 and TRBJ2-5; a possible D gene is TRBD1 (5 bases). This CDR3 has 15 residues. Germline CDR1 and CDR2: DFQATT and SNEGSKA (reference sequence). Trimming removed 6 bases at V and 1 base at J, with 18 bases between. CDR3 bases: TGCAGTGCGGTTGACAGCTACCTTTTCCAAGAGACCCAGTACTTC. The encoded protein is CSAVDSYLFQETQYF.

There are a few counts of this clonotype. This sequence joins TRBV12-3 or TRBV12-4 and TRBJ2-1; possible D gene TRBD1, 6 bases. V lost 5 bases, J lost 0 bases, and 14 bases lay in between. The CDR3 loop spans 16 amino acids. As DNA, the CDR3 is TGTGCCAGCAGTGCTCAGGCCAGGGGCTCCTACAATGAGCAGTTCTTC. Its protein is CASSAQARGSYNEQFF.

This clonotype was seen a few times. V usage is TRBV20-1 and J usage is TRBJ2-7; D call uncertain. The germline gives CDR1 DFQATT, CDR2 SNEGSKA (reference sequence). The ends were cut back, 0 bases at V and 0 bases at J, with 9 bases in the middle. The CDR3 has 14 residues. CDR3 sequence reads: CSARDRLVSYEQYF. The DNA of the CDR3 is TGCAGTGCTAGAGATCGACTGGTCTCCTACGAGCAGTACTTC.

The chain combines TRBV20-1 with TRBJ2-1; D is perhaps TRBD2 (5 bases). The CDR3 has 14 residues. The V gene lost 4 bases and the J gene lost 6 bases, with 16 bases spanning the gap. Germline loops: CDR1 DFQATT, CDR2 SNEGSKA (reference sequence). The CDR3 sequence: CSAINRAGGNEQFF. The CDR3 DNA is TGCAGTGCTATAAACCGGGCAGGAGGCAATGAGCAGTTCTTC.

The rearrangement uses TRBV6-6 and TRBJ2-1; D gene ambiguous. Germline V gene sequence: CDR1 MNHNY, CDR2 SVGAGI (reference sequence). Trimming stripped 7 bases from V and 10 bases from J, with 11 bases between. The CDR3 is made up of 11 amino acids. The CDR3 nucleotides read TGTGCCAGCACCGACCTTGGGGAGCAGTTCTTC. Amino acids: CASTDLGEQFF.

The chain employs TRBV7-9 and TRBJ2-7; possible D gene TRBD2, 6 bases. Germline CDR1 reads SEHNR; CDR2 reads FQNEAQ (reference sequence). Trimming took off 9 bases at V and 3 bases at J, with 12 bases between the two ends. The CDR3 spans 12 residues. This CDR3 reads CASSTSYYEQYF. CDR3 bases: TGTGCCAGTTCGACTAGTTACTACGAGCAGTACTTC. Drawing the rest from reference TRBV7-9 and TRBJ2-7, the complete variable domain is DTGVSQNPRHKITKRGQNVTFRCDPISEHNRLYWYRQTLGQGPEFLTYFQNEAQLEKSRLLSDRFSAERPKGSFSTLEIQRTEQGDSAMYLCASSTSYYEQYFGPGTRLTVT.

The J gene is TRBJ2-7, the V gene TRBV6-1, with TRBD1 matching 7 bases. CDR1 and CDR2 from the germline V gene are MNHNS and SASEGT. The CDR3 loop spans 16 amino acids. Trimming took 0 bases from V and 0 from J; bases not matched to a gene: 5. CDR3 DNA sequence: TGTGCCAGCAGTGAAGCCGGGACAGTCAGCTCCTACGAGCAGTACTTC. Amino acid sequence: CASSEAGTVSSYEQYF.